This T cell receptor beta chain stems from a study of human T cells and chemical hapten exposure. Study context: Sensitization used 2% DPC on roughly 2 cm by roughly 2 cm upper inner arm skin.

The sample holds many counts of this clonotype. Its antigen is still unknown. Time point reported: patch test 3, about 24 weeks after DPC sensitization. Treatment of the sample: therapeutic diphenylcyclopropenone sensitization with weekly scalp DPC. The total RNA was obtained from whole blood that was not fractionated. Researchers sampled blood before each patch test went on. CDR1 and CDR2 (germline): SGHRS, YFSETQ. The CDR3 loop spans 15 amino acids. The V end lost 0 bases, the J end lost 2 bases, and 11 bases lay between the germline ends. The study used a library that attached unique molecular identifiers to individual cDNA molecules. MiXCR, run by TCRdb on the RACE reads, gives a single entry per CDR3 protein. The sample consists of some 36,000 distinct CDR3 sequences, over 7.5% of them appearing once. Study-wide results and limits: In comparison with controls, expanded TCRs gave rise to a significantly larger number of large CDR3 similarity clusters.

The sequence was collected from a man in his fifties with alopecia areata. Some clones in this sample may be carry-over from other donors' samples. The chain combines TRBV5-1 with TRBJ1-1; D is possibly TRBD1 (5 bases). The specimen comprised whole blood, sampled in connection with sensitization to the hapten diphenylcyclopropenone (DPC). CDR3 in amino acids: CASSLDGTVNTEAFF. The CDR3 bases are TGCGCCAGCAGCTTGGACGGGACGGTAAACACTGAAGCTTTCTTT.